These 11 T cell receptor beta chains were all obtained from the same sample, sequenced in a study of blood T cell repertoires in COVID-19. Clones were read by immunoSEQ multiplex PCR, and TCRdb kept only the in-frame ones, dropping some. Among over 150,000 clones, around nine tenths were seen once, and the ten largest hold 9% to 12%. Sequencing was done on a sample of peripheral blood. The receptors come from a woman in her sixties or seventies with COVID-19, enrolled during active disease.

This clone came up a few times. The genes are TRBV10-1 and TRBJ1-2; D remains unclear. Germline-derived CDR1 and CDR2 are WNHNN and SYGVQD (reference sequence). The CDR3 has 13 residues. The V end lost 0 bases, the J end lost 4 bases, and 6 bases lay between the germline ends. CDR3 in amino acids: CASSESRGYGYTF. The CDR3 nucleotides are TGCGCCAGCAGTGAGTCCCGGGGCTATGGCTACACCTTC.

The CDR3 DNA follows: TGTGCCAGCAGACCCGGGACAGGGGACTATGGCTACACCTTC. Amino acids: CASRPGTGDYGYTF. The rearrangement joins TRBV7-2 to TRBJ1-2; TRBD1 matches at 10 bases. The CDR3 contains 14 residues. Germline-derived CDR1 and CDR2 are SGHTA and FQGNSA. With 6 bases clipped from V and 3 bases from J, the junction kept 4 bases outside the gene matches.

This sequence joins TRBV11-2 and TRBJ1-1; D remains ambiguous. The CDR3 sequence is 13 residues long. Germline values: CDR1 SGHAT, CDR2 FQNNGV. Trimming pared 4 bases from V and 0 bases from J, leaving 6 bases between. CDR3 coding DNA: TGTGCCAGCAGCTACGGGATGAACACTGAAGCTTTCTTT. Translation gives CASSYGMNTEAFF.

This chain joins TRBV7-8 and TRBJ2-7, with 7 bases aligning to TRBD1. CDR3 length: 14 residues. Germline V lookup: CDR1 SGHVS, CDR2 FQNEAQ. The V and J ends lost 5 bases and 2 bases, in that order; junction bases with no gene match: 6. The CDR3 loop is CASSPTGTAYEQYF. For the CDR3, the DNA is TGTGCCAGCAGCCCTACCGGGACAGCCTACGAGCAGTACTTC.

The chain employs TRBV27 and TRBJ2-1; TRBD2 matches at 14 bases. The trim removed 4 bases at V and 8 bases at J, leaving 4 bases unmatched. The CDR3 spans 15 residues. Germline V gives CDR1 MNHEY, CDR2 SMNVEV (reference sequence). The CDR3 coding sequence is TGTGCCAGCAGTTGGACTAGCGGGGGGAAATATGAGCAGTTCTTC. Protein product: CASSWTSGGKYEQFF.

This chain uses TRBV4-1 with TRBJ2-7; a possible D gene is TRBD1 (5 bases). Germline loops: CDR1 MGHRA, CDR2 YSYEKL. The CDR3 sequence is 17 residues long. V dropped 4 bases and J dropped 3 bases, with 22 bases sitting between them. The CDR3 region has the DNA TGCGCCAGCAGCCGCCTGACGGGTTCTGACAGTTTCTACGAGCAGTACTTC. It yields the protein CASSRLTGSDSFYEQYF.

The chain combines TRBV9 with TRBJ1-6; D perhaps matches TRBD1 (6 bases). The CDR3 loop spans 14 amino acids. Germline values: CDR1 SGDLS, CDR2 YYNGEE. Trimming removed 0 bases from V and 8 bases from J, with 9 bases in between. CDR3: CASSVGGGHSPLHF. The CDR3 DNA reads TGTGCCAGCAGCGTAGGCGGGGGGCATTCACCCCTCCACTTT. Together with reference TRBV9 and TRBJ1-6, the CDR3 gives the full variable domain: DSGVTQTPKHLITATGQRVTLRCSPRSGDLSVYWYQQSLDQGLQFLIQYYNGEERAKGNILERFSAQQFPDLHSELNLSSLELGDSALYFCASSVGGGHSPLHFGNGTRLTVT.

The rearrangement joins TRBV11-3 to TRBJ1-2; D perhaps matches TRBD1 (5 bases). In germline, CDR1 is SGHNT, CDR2 YENEEA. Trimming removed 6 bases at V and 13 bases at J, with 15 bases between. The CDR3 runs 11 residues. CDR3 sequence reads: CASSSGGDFTF. DNA for the CDR3: TGTGCCAGCAGTTCCGGAGGGGATTTCACCTTC. Full variable domain (rest looked up from reference TRBV11-3 and TRBJ1-2): EAGVVQSPRYKIIEKKQPVAFWCNPISGHNTLYWYLQNLGQGPELLIRYENEEAVDDSQLPKDRFSAERLKGVDSTLKIQPAELGDSAVYLCASSSGGDFTFGSGTRLTVV.

This clone was found a few times. The chain joins TRBV18 to TRBJ2-7, with D unresolved. The CDR3 has 14 amino acids. Germline V gene data show CDR1 as KGHSH and CDR2 as LQKENI. The V end was cut by 1 base, the J end by 0 bases, with 7 bases between. CDR3 in amino acids: CASSPLGSSYEQYF. The CDR3 DNA reads TGTGCCAGCTCACCACTGGGCAGCTCCTACGAGCAGTACTTC. Full variable domain (missing parts from reference TRBV18 and TRBJ2-7): NAGVMQNPRHLVRRRGQEARLRCSPMKGHSHVYWYRQLPEEGLKFMVYLQKENIIDESGMPKERFSAEFPKEGPSILRIQQVVRGDSAAYFCASSPLGSSYEQYFGPGTRLTVT.

The V call is TRBV29-1, the J call TRBJ1-2; 7 bases align to TRBD1. V shed 3 bases, J shed 4 bases, and the junction held 2 bases outside the gene matches. The CDR3 runs to 12 residues. Germline V CDR1 and CDR2: SQVTM, ANQGSEA. CDR3: CSVEAGGYGYTF. For the CDR3, the DNA is TGCAGCGTTGAGGCAGGGGGCTATGGCTACACCTTC.

The genes are TRBV28 and TRBJ1-3, with D maybe TRBD1 (6 bases). Trimming removed 4 bases at V and 5 bases at J, with 15 bases between. The germline gives CDR1 MDHEN, CDR2 SYDVKM. The CDR3 totals 15 residues. CDR3 region: CASSYPGQSRNTIYF. CDR3 nucleotide sequence: TGTGCCAGCAGTTACCCAGGACAGTCAAGAAACACCATATATTTT.